These T cell receptor beta chains were read from a single sample in a study of blood T cell repertoires in COVID-19. Profiled with immunoSEQ multiplex PCR; TCRdb holds only in-frame clones, not every one. Among 360,000 or so clones, under 90% were seen once, and the ten largest hold 1.5% to 2%. The source material was PBMCs or T cells enriched from blood (not recorded which). These receptors all come from a woman in her 30s who had recovered from COVID-19. Each CDR3 is given with its conserved first and last residue. A D gene is named only where the DNA matches it firmly. Clone size is not always given. Where it is, it says once, few, many or a class for expanded clones.

CASSWGLFGESYGYTF TGTGCCAGCAGTTGGGGACTATTTGGTGAATCCTATGGCTACACCTTC NA TRBJ1-2 NA TRBV28
CASSTHRAGAGELFF TGTGCCAGCAGCACACACAGGGCGGGGGCCGGGGAGCTGTTTTTT once TRBJ2-2 NA TRBV13
CASSLPGLASYEQYF TGTGCCAGCAGCCTACCGGGACTAGCGAGCTACGAGCAGTACTTC NA TRBJ2-7 TRBD2 TRBV7-2
CASTGQGIGGYTF TGTGCCAGTACGGGACAGGGGATTGGTGGCTACACCTTC NA TRBJ1-2 TRBD1 TRBV19
CASSSTGNSNQPQHF TGTGCCAGTAGTTCAACAGGGAATAGCAATCAGCCCCAGCATTTT once TRBJ1-5 NA TRBV19
CASSRGQANQPQHF TGTGCCAGCAGCAGAGGGCAGGCGAATCAGCCCCAGCATTTT NA TRBJ1-5 NA TRBV7-2
CASSESDRISGNTIYF TGTGCCAGCAGTGAGTCGGACAGAATCTCTGGAAACACCATATATTTT NA TRBJ1-3 NA TRBV6-1
CASSAEFDEQYF TGTGCCAGCTCCGCGGAGTTCGACGAGCAGTACTTC few TRBJ2-7 NA TRBV3-1/TRBV3-2
CASSRAGGRYYGYTF TGTGCCAGCAGCCGCGCCGGCGGGCGATACTATGGCTACACCTTC NA TRBJ1-2 NA TRBV13
CASSEWGGSPYGYTF TGTGCCAGCAGTGAATGGGGGGGGTCCCCCTATGGCTACACCTTC NA TRBJ1-2 NA TRBV25-1
CSVLTTSGRPYVQTQYF TGCAGCGTTCTGACGACTAGCGGGAGGCCATACGTCCAGACCCAGTACTTC NA TRBJ2-5 TRBD2 TRBV29-1
CASSPGGGLNTEAFF TGTGCCAGCAGCCCTGGGGGCGGTTTAAACACTGAAGCTTTCTTT NA TRBJ1-1 NA TRBV14
CASSELVRGSPLHF TGTGCCAGCAGTGAATTGGTGCGGGGTTCACCCCTCCACTTT once TRBJ1-6 NA TRBV2
CASSYAQYNEQFF TGTGCCAGCAGTTACGCACAGTACAATGAGCAGTTCTTC NA TRBJ2-1 NA TRBV6-2/TRBV6-3
CASSLAGRGQNGYTF TGTGCCAGCAGCTTAGCGGGCAGGGGGCAGAATGGCTACACCTTC once TRBJ1-2 TRBD1 TRBV7-2
CASSQNLLGTEASF TGTGCCAGCAGCCAGAACTTACTTGGGACTGAAGCTTCCTTT NA TRBJ1-1 NA TRBV6-5
CATSSTGDLLSGNTIYF TGTGCCACCAGCAGCACAGGGGACTTACTCTCTGGAAACACCATATATTTT NA TRBJ1-3 TRBD1 TRBV15
CASSSRAGSTYEQYF TGTGCCAGCAGCTCCAGGGCAGGGTCAACCTACGAGCAGTACTTC NA TRBJ2-7 NA TRBV7-9
CASSERGEKLFF TGTGCCAGCTCCGAGCGAGGTGAAAAACTGTTTTTT NA TRBJ1-4 NA TRBV2
CASSPSQSSYNEQFF TGTGCCAGCTCACCGTCACAGAGCTCCTACAATGAGCAGTTCTTC many TRBJ2-1 NA TRBV18
CASSLGQGKNYGYTF TGCGCCAGCAGCTTGGGCCAGGGGAAAAACTATGGCTACACCTTC NA TRBJ1-2 NA TRBV5-1
CASMAGIYNEQFF TGTGCCAGCATGGCGGGGATATACAATGAGCAGTTCTTC NA TRBJ2-1 NA TRBV6-5
CASSLERNYGYTF TGTGCCAGCAGCTTAGAACGGAACTATGGCTACACCTTC NA TRBJ1-2 NA TRBV11-1
CASRSGGGAQETQYF TGCGCCAGCAGATCCGGAGGGGGGGCTCAAGAGACCCAGTACTTC NA TRBJ2-5 NA TRBV5-1
CASSQDQAWSDEKLFF TGCGCCAGCAGCCAAGATCAAGCCTGGAGCGATGAAAAACTGTTTTTT NA TRBJ1-4 NA TRBV4-3
CASSAGLAATDTQYF TGTGCCAGCAGCGCGGGACTAGCGGCCACAGATACGCAGTATTTT few TRBJ2-3 TRBD2 TRBV9
CASSIIWYKRRGNQPQHF TGTGCCAGTAGTATTATTTGGTACAAACGACGGGGCAATCAGCCCCAGCATTTT once TRBJ1-5 NA TRBV19
CASSDQQGAYGYTF TGTGCCAGCAGTGACCAACAGGGTGCCTATGGCTACACCTTC once TRBJ1-2 NA TRBV6-4
CASSLTGTGLYEQYF TGTGCCAGCAGTTTAACCGGGACAGGGCTCTACGAGCAGTACTTC once TRBJ2-7 TRBD1 TRBV28
CAISELTRGLSGYTF TGTGCCATCAGTGAACTCACGAGGGGGCTCTCAGGTTACACCTTC NA TRBJ1-2 TRBD1 TRBV10-3